The 3 T cell receptor beta chains reported below all come from one sample, sequenced in a study of regulatory T cells in long-lasting Graves disease (TCRdb year 2021). Library generation was performed with multiplex PCR. Reads for this sample came from an Illumina HiSeq 4000. iRepertoire HTBI primers and Arm-PCR amplification of CDR3 regions were used to construct TCR beta libraries. TCRdb ran its own pipeline on the public reads, namely fastp trimming at Q25 and MiXCR clone calling, and kept in-frame beta chains. Every entry covers one CDR3 protein and lists the most common genes and DNA from its rows. A total of 410,000 or so distinct CDR3 sequences appear in this sample, under 15% of them only once. The ten biggest clones cover 16% of the sample. This specimen's time point label, per the study, means: newly diagnosed GD, antithyroid drugs for less than 3 months. RNA was extracted from PBMCs in TRIzol for both TCR sequencing and RNA sequencing.

The data also belong to a second study, concerning T cells in Graves' hyperthyroidism and ophthalmopathy.

The sequenced sample was peripheral blood mononuclear cells (PBMCs), obtained at new diagnosis, from a patient treated with antithyroid drugs. Source of these receptors: a woman aged 25 to 39 with Graves disease. Donor details come from another sample of the same person, matched by shared clones.

V is TRBV20-1 and J is TRBJ2-7, with TRBD2 matching 11 bases. The CDR3 is made up of 14 amino acids. CDR1 and CDR2 (germline): DFQATT, SNEGSKA (reference sequence). With V trimmed by 2 bases and J by 5 bases, 5 bases remained unmatched. The CDR3 sequence: CSARWGTSGDEQYF. For the CDR3, the DNA is TGCAGTGCTAGATGGGGGACTAGCGGTGACGAGCAGTACTTC.

Ten or more counts support this clonotype. V usage is TRBV12-3 or TRBV12-4 and J usage is TRBJ2-1, with D unresolved. The CDR3 spans 13 residues. The V end was cut by 8 bases, the J end by 7 bases, with 15 bases between. The CDR3 region has the DNA TGTGCCAGCGGTAGAACTGTGCGGAATGAGCAGTTCTTC. Translated: CASGRTVRNEQFF.

This chain links TRBV7-9 with TRBJ2-1; 7 bases line up with TRBD2. The CDR3 loop spans 15 amino acids. Germline values: CDR1 SEHNR, CDR2 FQNEAQ (reference sequence). V trimming: 8 bases; J trimming: 8 bases; junction bases outside the gene matches: 15. CDR3 in DNA: TGTGCCAGCTCCCTGGCCGTGGGGGGGACCCATGAGCAGTTCTTC. Translating gives CASSLAVGGTHEQFF.